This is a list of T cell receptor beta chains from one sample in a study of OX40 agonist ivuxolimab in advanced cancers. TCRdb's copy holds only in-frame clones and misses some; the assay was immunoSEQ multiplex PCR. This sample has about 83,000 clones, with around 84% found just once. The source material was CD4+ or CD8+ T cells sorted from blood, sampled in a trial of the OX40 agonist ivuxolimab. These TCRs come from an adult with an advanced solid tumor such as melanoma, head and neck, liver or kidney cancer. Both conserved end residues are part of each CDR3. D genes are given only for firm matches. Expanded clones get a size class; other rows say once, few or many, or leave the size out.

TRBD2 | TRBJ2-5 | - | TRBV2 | CASSDSGRAIQETQYF | TGTGCCAGCTCCGATAGCGGGAGGGCTATTCAAGAGACCCAGTACTTC
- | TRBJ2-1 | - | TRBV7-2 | CASSYPGTSIPQGEQFF | TGTGCCAGCAGTTATCCCGGGACTTCAATCCCCCAAGGTGAGCAGTTCTTC
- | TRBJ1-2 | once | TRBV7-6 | CASSLARGGGYTF | TGTGCCAGCAGCTTGGCGAGGGGGGGTGGCTACACCTTC
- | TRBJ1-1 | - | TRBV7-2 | CASSFTTETEAFF | TGTGCCAGCAGCTTCACGACGGAGACTGAAGCTTTCTTT
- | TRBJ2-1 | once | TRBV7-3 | CASSLTGQGTYNEQFF | TGTGCCAGCAGCTTAACAGGGCAGGGAACCTACAATGAGCAGTTCTTC
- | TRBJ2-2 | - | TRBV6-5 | CASTLQGRLFF | TGTGCCAGCACCCTACAGGGACGGCTGTTTTTT
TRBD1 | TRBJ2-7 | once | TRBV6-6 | CASSYPGTGFSYEQYF | TGTGCCAGCAGTTACCCCGGGACAGGATTTTCCTACGAGCAGTACTTC
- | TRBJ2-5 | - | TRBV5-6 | CASSFGSVLETQYF | TGTGCCAGCAGCTTCGGTAGCGTATTGGAGACCCAGTACTTC
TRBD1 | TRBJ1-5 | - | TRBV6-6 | CASSSHRGGNQPQHF | TGTGCCAGCAGTTCCCACAGGGGAGGTAACCAGCCCCAGCATTTT
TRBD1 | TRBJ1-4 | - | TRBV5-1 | CASSSNRGQGEKLFF | TGCGCCAGCAGCTCGAACAGGGGGCAAGGAGAAAAACTGTTTTTT
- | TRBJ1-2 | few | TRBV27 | CASSPYTGANYGYTF | TGTGCCAGCAGTCCTTATACAGGTGCTAACTATGGCTACACCTTC
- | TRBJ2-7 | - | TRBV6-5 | CASRRAGGGYEQYF | TGTGCCAGCAGGAGAGCAGGGGGGGGGTACGAGCAGTACTTC
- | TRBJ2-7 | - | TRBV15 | CATSRDLSGSSYEQYF | TGTGCCACCAGCAGAGATCTCAGCGGGTCCTCCTACGAGCAGTACTTC
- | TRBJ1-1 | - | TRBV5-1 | CASSLAGGGELKAFF | TGCGCCAGCAGCTTGGCCGGGGGCGGGGAACTGAAAGCTTTCTTT
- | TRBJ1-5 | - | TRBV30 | CAWSVKGESNQPQHF | TGTGCCTGGAGTGTAAAAGGGGAGAGCAATCAGCCCCAGCATTTT
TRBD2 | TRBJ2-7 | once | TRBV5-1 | CASSATAGAVYEQYF | TGCGCCAGCAGCGCGACGGCGGGAGCGGTGTACGAGCAGTACTTC
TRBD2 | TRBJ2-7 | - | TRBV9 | CASSAGTSGSYEQYF | TGTGCCAGCAGCGCCGGGACTAGCGGATCCTACGAGCAGTACTTC
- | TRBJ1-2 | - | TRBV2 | CASCRQTNYGYTF | TGTGCCAGCTGCAGGCAGACTAACTATGGCTACACCTTC
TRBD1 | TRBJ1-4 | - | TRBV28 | CASSPGDRQNEKLFF | TGTGCCAGCAGTCCCGGGGACAGGCAAAATGAAAAACTGTTTTTT
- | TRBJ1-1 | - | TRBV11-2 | CASSLGQNEAFF | TGTGCCAGCAGCTTAGGGCAAAATGAAGCTTTCTTT
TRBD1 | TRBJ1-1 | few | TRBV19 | CASSRDRTNTEAFF | TGTGCCAGTAGCAGGGACAGGACGAACACTGAAGCTTTCTTT
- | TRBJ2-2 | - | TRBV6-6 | CASSYEKQGIGELFF | TGTGCCAGCAGTTACGAAAAACAGGGAATCGGGGAGCTGTTTTTT
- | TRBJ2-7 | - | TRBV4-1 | CASSHAKEQYF | TGCGCCAGCAGCCATGCGAAGGAGCAGTACTTC
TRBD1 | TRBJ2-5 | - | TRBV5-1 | CASRDAGGQETQYF | TGCGCCAGCAGGGACGCAGGGGGACAAGAGACCCAGTACTTC
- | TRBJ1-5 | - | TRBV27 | CASSSGQFDQPQHF | TGTGCCAGCAGTTCCGGACAGTTTGATCAGCCCCAGCATTTT
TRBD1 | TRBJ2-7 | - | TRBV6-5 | CASSPGTGRYEQYF | TGTGCCAGCAGTCCCGGGACAGGGCGATACGAGCAGTACTTC
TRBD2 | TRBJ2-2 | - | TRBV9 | CASSESGGSGELFF | TGTGCCAGCAGCGAAAGCGGGGGTTCAGGGGAGCTGTTTTTT
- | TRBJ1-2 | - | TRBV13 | CASSFGDDRSYGYTF | TGTGCCAGCAGCTTCGGGGACGACAGATCCTATGGCTACACCTTC
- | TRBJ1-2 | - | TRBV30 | CAWSVPKGRFANYGYTF | TGTGCCTGGAGTGTACCGAAGGGACGGTTCGCTAACTATGGCTACACCTTC
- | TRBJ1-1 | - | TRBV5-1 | CASSLFQGTNTEAFF | TGCGCCAGCAGCTTGTTTCAGGGAACGAACACTGAAGCTTTCTTT
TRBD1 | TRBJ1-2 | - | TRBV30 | CAWAGGYGYTF | TGTGCCTGGGCAGGGGGGTATGGCTACACCTTC
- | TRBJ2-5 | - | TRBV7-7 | CASSLGYLETQYF | TGTGCTAGCAGCTTGGGATATTTAGAGACCCAGTACTTC
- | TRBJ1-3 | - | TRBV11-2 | CASRAPGNTIYF | TGTGCCAGCAGGGCCCCTGGAAACACCATATATTTT
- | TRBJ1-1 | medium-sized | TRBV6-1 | CAGRLGANTEAFF | TGTGCCGGGCGGCTTGGGGCGAACACTGAAGCTTTCTTT
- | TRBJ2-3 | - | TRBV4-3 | CASSQEHGGTDTQYF | TGCGCCAGCAGCCAAGAGCATGGAGGTACAGATACGCAGTATTTT
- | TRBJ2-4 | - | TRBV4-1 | CASSLPGSVKNIQYF | TGCGCCAGCAGCCTTCCAGGGTCAGTCAAAAACATTCAGTACTTC
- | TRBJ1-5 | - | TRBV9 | CASSVGGRQPQHF | TGTGCCAGCAGCGTTGGAGGGCGTCAGCCCCAGCATTTT
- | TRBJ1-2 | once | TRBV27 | CASSQGIGYTF | TGTGCCAGCAGTCAGGGAATTGGCTACACCTTC
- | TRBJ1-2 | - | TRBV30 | CAWIRRFPLYGYTF | TGTGCCTGGATCCGACGCTTCCCCTTGTATGGCTACACCTTC
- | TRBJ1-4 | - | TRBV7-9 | CASSLAPGSSSGEKLFF | TGTGCCAGCAGCTTAGCTCCGGGATCCTCCTCCGGTGAAAAACTGTTTTTT
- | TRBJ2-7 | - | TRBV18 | CASSPPGFHEQYF | TGTGCCAGCTCACCACCAGGGTTCCACGAGCAGTACTTC
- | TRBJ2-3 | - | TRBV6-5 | CASTLRGASTDTQYF | TGTGCCAGCACCCTTCGGGGAGCTAGCACAGATACGCAGTATTTT
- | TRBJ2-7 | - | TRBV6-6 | CASSYEQGNYEQYF | TGTGCCAGCAGTTACGAACAGGGTAACTACGAGCAGTACTTC
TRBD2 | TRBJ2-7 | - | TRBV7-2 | CASSPGLVGYEQYF | TGTGCCAGCAGCCCGGGACTAGTAGGATACGAGCAGTACTTC
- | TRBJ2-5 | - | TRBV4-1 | CASSQGGQGTQYF | TGCGCCAGCAGCCAAGGGGGGCAGGGGACCCAGTACTTC
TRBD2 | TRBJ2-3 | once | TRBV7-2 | CASSERRGGQSDTQYF | TGTGCCAGCAGCGAACGGCGGGGGGGCCAATCAGATACGCAGTATTTT
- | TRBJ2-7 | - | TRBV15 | CATSREVGEQYF | TGTGCCACCAGCAGAGAGGTTGGCGAGCAGTACTTC
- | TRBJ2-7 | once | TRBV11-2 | CATGQGSYVEQYF | TGTGCCACCGGTCAGGGGTCCTACGTCGAGCAGTACTTC
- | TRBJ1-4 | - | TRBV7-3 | CASSLRPQGCKNEKLFF | TGTGCCAGCAGCTTACGCCCACAGGGATGCAAAAATGAAAAACTGTTTTTT
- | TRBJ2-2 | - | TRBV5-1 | CASSLSDGELFF | TGCGCCAGCAGCTTGTCCGACGGGGAGCTGTTTTTT
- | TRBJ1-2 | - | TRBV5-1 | CASSSGMATNYGYTF | TGCGCCAGCAGCTCGGGAATGGCGACGAACTATGGCTACACCTTC
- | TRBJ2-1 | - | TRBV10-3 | CAISEQFGYEQFF | TGTGCCATCAGTGAACAGTTTGGATATGAGCAGTTCTTC
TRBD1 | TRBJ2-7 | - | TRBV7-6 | CASSLGGQLREQYF | TGTGCCAGCAGCTTAGGGGGACAGCTTCGTGAGCAGTACTTC